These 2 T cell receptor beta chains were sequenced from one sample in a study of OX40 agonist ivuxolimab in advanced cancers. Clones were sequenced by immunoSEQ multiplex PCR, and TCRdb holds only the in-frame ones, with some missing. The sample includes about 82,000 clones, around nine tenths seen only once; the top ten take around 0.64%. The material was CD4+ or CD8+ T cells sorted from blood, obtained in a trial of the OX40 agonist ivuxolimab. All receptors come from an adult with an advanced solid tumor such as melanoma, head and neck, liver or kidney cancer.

The CDR3 reads CASSSEREGYNEQFF. The CDR3 region has the DNA TGTGCCAGCAGCTCAGAGCGGGAGGGTTACAATGAGCAGTTCTTC. The V gene is TRBV7-3, the J gene TRBJ2-1; the match to TRBD2 covers 10 bases. With 4 bases clipped from V and 4 bases from J, the junction kept 4 bases outside the gene matches. Germline V gene sequence: CDR1 SGHTA, CDR2 FQGTGA. The CDR3 loop spans 15 amino acids.

The CDR3 protein is CATSRDRDEQYF. The CDR3, as DNA: TGTGCCACCAGCAGAGATAGGGACGAGCAGTACTTC. The chain employs TRBV15 and TRBJ2-7; D is undetermined. CDR1 and CDR2 (germline): LNHNV, YYDKDF (reference sequence). CDR3 length: 12 amino acids. V lost 0 bases, J lost 5 bases, and 5 bases lay in between.